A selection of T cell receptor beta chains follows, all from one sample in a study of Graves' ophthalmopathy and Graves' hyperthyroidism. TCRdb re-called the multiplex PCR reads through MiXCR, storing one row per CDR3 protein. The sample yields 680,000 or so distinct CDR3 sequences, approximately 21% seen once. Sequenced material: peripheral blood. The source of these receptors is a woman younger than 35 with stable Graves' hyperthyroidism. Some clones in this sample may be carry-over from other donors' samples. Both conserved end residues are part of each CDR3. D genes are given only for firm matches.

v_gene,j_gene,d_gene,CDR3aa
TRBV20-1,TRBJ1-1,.,CSATGWNTEAFF
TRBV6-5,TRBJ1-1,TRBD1,CASSYSGTGRGATEAFF
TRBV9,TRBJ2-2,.,CASSQGGAGELFF
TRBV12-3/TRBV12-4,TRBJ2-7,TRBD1,CASSLEGGGQGAYEQYF
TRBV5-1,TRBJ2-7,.,CASRSGTPDGEQYF
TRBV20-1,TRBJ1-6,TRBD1,CSAKLSGTGNNSPLHF
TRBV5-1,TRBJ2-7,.,CASSLEVSSSEQYF
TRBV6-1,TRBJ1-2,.,CASSGGPWAIGYTF
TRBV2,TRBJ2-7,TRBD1,CASRDERTGSNEQYF
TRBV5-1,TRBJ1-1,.,CASSADVRNTEAFF
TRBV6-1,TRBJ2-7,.,CASSEGERGDHEQYF
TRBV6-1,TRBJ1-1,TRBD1,CASSARGRGEAFF
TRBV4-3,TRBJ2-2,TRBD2,CASSQAASGGRNTGELFF
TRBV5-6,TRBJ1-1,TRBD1,CASSAATQGAGTEAFF
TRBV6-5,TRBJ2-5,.,CASSLTTTRQETQYF
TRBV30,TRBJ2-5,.,CAWSVRLLLNKETQYF